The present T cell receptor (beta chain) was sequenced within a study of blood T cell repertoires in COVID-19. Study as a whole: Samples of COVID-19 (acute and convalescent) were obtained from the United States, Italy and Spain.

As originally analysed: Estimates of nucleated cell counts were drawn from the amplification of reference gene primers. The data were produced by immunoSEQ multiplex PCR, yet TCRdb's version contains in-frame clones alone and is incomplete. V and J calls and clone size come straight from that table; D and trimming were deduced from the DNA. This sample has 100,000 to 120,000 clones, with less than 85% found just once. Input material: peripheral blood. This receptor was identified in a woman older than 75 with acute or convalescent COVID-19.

For the CDR3, the DNA is TGCGCCAGCAGCTTTTCCGGACAGGGAGGCTACACCTTC. Translating gives CASSFSGQGGYTF. V is TRBV5-1 and J is TRBJ1-2; 8 bases fit TRBD1. V lost 2 bases and J lost 8; bases outside the gene matches: 5. Germline assignment: CDR1 SGHRS and CDR2 YFSETQ. This CDR3 region has 13 residues.